This T cell receptor beta chain was captured by sequencing in a study of T cells after somatic rescue of genetic block. This CDR3 contains 15 residues. The germline V and J ends were trimmed by 0 bases and 2 bases, with 11 bases remaining between them. Germline loops: CDR1 GTSNPN, CDR2 SVGIG (reference sequence). Measured with immunoSEQ multiplex PCR; TCRdb has only the in-frame clones, and not every one. This table holds some 68,000 clones, approximately 90% found once. The TCR sequence derives from a man aged 30-40 years. The sample taken for sequencing was peripheral blood mononuclear cells (PBMCs). The chain joins TRBV30 to TRBJ1-5; no clear D gene. The CDR3 region has the DNA TGTGCCTGGAGTGTAGGGCAGGCGGGCAATCAGCCCCAGCATTTT. It specifies CAWSVGQAGNQPQHF.